This T cell receptor (beta chain) comes out of a study of CD8 T cells in ankylosing spondylitis. This clonotype has only a few counts. MiXCR was run by TCRdb on the 5' RACE reads, yielding one entry per CDR3 protein. The sample yields 25,000 to 30,000 distinct CDR3 sequences, about 5.3% seen once. Input material: blood, either unsorted or a sorted T cell fraction (not recorded which). The receptor's source is a female donor with ankylosing spondylitis or in good health (not recorded which).

The CDR3 DNA follows: TGTGCCAGCAGCGTATATGGGACAGGGGAATCACCCCTCCACTTT. This encodes CASSVYGTGESPLHF. The rearrangement joins TRBV9 to TRBJ1-6; TRBD1 matches 10 bases. This CDR3 is 15 amino acids long. Germline V gene sequence: CDR1 SGDLS, CDR2 YYNGEE. J was trimmed by 10 bases and V by 1 base; bases with no gene match: 5.